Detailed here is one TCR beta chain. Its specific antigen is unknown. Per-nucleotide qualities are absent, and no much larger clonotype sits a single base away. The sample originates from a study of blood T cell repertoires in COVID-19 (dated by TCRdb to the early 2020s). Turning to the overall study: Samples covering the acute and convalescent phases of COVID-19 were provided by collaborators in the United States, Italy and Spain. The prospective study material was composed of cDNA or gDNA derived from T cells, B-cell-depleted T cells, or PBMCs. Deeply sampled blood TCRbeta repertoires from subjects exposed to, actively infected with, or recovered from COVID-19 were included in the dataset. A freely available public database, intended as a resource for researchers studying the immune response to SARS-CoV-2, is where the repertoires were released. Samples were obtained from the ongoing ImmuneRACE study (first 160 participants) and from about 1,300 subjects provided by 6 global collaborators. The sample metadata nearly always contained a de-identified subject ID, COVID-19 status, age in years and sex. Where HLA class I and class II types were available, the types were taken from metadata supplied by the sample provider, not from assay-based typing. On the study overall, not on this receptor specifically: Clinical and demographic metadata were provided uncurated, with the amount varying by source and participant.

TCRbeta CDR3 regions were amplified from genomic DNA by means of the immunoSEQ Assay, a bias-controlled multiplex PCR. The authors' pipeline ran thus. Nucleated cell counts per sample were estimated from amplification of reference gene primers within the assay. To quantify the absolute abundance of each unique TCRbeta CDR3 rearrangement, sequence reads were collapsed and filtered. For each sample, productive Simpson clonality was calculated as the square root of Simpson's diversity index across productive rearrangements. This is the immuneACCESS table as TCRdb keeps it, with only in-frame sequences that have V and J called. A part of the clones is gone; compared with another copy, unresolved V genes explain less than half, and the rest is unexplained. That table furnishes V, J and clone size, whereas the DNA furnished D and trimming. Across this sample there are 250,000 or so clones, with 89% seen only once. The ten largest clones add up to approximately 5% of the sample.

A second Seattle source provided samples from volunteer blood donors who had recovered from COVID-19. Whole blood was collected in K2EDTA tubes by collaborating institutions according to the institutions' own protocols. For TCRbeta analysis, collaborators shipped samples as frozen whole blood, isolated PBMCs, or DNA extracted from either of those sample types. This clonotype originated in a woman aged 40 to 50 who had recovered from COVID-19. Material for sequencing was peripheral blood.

The sequenced DNA: TGTGCCAGCAGCTTGGGGCAGGGGGCTAACACCGGGGAGCTGTTTTTT. It translates to CASSLGQGANTGELFF. The chain is encoded by TRBV5-4 joined to TRBJ2-2, and TRBD1 aligns with 8 junction nucleotides. Germline trimming: 0 bases from V, 2 bases from J; junction bases outside gene matches: 3. The CDR3 runs 16 residues from the cysteine to the phenylalanine. Only the CDR3 part of the read is kept: 48 bases, read in frame from the first base. CDR1 SGHNT and CDR2 YYREEE are derived from the germline V gene (reference sequence).